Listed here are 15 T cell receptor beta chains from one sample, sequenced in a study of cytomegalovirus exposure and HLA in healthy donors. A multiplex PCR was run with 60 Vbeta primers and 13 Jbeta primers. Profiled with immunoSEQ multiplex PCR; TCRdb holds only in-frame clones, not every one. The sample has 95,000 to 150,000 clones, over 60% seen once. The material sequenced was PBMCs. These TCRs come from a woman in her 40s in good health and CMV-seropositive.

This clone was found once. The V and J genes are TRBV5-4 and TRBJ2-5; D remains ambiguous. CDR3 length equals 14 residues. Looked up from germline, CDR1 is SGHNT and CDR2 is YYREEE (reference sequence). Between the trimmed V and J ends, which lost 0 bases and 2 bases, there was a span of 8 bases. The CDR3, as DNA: TGTGCCAGCAGCTTGGAGACTCCGCAAGAGACCCAGTACTTC. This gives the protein CASSLETPQETQYF.

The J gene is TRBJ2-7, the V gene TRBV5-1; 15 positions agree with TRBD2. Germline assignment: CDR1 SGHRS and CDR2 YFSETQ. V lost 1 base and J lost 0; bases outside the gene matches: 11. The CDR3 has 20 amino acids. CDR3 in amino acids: CASSLYPRGTSGGFSYEQYF. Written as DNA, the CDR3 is TGCGCCAGCAGCTTGTACCCCCGGGGGACTAGCGGGGGGTTCTCCTACGAGCAGTACTTC.

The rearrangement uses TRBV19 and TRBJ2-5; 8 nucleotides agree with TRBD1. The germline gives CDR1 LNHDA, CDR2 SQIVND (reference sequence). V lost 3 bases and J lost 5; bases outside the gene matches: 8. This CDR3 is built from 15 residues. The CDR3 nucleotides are TGTGCCAGTAGTATCTCGGCAGGGGGCTGGGAGACCCAGTACTTC. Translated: CASSISAGGWETQYF.

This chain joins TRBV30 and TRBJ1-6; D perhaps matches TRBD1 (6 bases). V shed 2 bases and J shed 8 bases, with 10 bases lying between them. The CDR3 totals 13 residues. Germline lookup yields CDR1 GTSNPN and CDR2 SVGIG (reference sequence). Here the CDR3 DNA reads TGTGCCTGGAGTTCCAAGGGGGATTCACCCCTCCACTTT. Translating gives CAWSSKGDSPLHF.

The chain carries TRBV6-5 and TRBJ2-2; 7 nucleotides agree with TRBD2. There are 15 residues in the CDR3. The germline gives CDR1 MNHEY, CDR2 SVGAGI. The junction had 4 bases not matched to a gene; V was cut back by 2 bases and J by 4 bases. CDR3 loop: CASSYGRGSTGELFF. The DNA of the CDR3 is TGTGCCAGCAGTTACGGGAGGGGCAGCACCGGGGAGCTGTTTTTT.

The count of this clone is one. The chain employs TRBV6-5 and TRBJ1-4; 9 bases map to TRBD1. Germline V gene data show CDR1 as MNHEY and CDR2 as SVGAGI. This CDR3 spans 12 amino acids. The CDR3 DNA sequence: TGTGCAACGGGACAGGGATGGGAAAAACTGTTTTTT. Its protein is CATGQGWEKLFF.

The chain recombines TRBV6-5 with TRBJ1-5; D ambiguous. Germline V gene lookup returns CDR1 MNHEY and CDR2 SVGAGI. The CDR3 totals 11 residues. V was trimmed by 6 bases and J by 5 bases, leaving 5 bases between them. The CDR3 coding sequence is TGTGCCAGCAGCATTCATCAGCCCCAGCATTTT. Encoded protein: CASSIHQPQHF.

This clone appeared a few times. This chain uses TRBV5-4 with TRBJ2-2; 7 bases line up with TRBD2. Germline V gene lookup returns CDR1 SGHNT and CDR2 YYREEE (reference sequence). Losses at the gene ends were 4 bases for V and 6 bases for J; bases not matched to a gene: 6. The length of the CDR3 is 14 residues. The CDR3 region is CASSSGTAAGELFF. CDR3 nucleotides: TGTGCCAGCAGCAGCGGGACGGCTGCCGGGGAGCTGTTTTTT.

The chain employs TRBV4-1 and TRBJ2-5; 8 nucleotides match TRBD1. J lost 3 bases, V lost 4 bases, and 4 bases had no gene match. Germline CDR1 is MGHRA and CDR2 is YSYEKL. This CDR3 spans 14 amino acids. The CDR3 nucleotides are TGCGCCAGCAGCCTCTGGACAGGGAAAGAGACCCAGTACTTC. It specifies CASSLWTGKETQYF.

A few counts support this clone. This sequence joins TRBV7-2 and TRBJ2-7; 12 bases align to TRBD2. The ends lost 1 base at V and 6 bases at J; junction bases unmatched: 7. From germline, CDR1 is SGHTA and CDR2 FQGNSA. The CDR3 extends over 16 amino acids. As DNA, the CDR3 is TGTGCCAGCAGCTTAGGCGCGGGACTAGCGGGTTTCGAGCAGTACTTC. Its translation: CASSLGAGLAGFEQYF.

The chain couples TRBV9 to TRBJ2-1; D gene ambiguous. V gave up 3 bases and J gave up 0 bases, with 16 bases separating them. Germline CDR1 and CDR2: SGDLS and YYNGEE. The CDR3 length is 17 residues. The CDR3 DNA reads TGTGCCAGCAGCGCACTCAACCAACCCTCCTCCTACAATGAGCAGTTCTTC. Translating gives CASSALNQPSSYNEQFF.

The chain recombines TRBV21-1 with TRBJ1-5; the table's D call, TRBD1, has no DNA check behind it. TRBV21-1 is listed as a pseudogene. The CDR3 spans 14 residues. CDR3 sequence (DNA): TGTGCCAGCAGCAAAGAAACAGGGAATCAGCCCCAGCATTTT. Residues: CASSKETGNQPQHF.

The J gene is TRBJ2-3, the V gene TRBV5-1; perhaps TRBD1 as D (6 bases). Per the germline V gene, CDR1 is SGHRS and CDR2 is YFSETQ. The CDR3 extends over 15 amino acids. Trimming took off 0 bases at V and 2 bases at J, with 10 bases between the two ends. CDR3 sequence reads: CASSLDPGATDTQYF. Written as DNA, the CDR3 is TGCGCCAGCAGCTTGGATCCAGGGGCCACAGATACGCAGTATTTT.

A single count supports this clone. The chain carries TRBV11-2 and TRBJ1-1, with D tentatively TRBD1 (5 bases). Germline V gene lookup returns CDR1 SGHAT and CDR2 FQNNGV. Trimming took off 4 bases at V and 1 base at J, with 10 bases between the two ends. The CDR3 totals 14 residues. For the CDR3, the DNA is TGTGCCAGCAGCTCGCGCAGGGAGAACACTGAAGCTTTCTTT. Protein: CASSSRRENTEAFF.

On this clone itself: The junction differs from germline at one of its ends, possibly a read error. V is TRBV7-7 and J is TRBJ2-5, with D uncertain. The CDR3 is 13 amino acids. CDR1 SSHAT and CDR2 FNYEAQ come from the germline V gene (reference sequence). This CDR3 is CASTSLTGETQYF. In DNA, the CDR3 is TGTGCTAGCACCTCCTTAACGGGTGAGACCCAGTACTTC.